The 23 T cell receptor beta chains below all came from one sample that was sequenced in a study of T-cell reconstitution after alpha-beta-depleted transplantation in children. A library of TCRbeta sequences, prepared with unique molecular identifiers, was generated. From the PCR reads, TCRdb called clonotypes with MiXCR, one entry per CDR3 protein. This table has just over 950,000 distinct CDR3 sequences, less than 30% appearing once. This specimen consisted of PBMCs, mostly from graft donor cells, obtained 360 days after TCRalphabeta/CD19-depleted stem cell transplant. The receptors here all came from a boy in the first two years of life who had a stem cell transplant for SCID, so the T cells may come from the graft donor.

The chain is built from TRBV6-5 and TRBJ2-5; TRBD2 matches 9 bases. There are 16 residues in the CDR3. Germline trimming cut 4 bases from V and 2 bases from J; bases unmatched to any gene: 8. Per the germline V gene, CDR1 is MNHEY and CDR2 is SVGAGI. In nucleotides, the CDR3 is TGTGCCAGCAGTTCCTTAATGACTAGCGGACAAGAGACCCAGTACTTC. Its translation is CASSSLMTSGQETQYF.

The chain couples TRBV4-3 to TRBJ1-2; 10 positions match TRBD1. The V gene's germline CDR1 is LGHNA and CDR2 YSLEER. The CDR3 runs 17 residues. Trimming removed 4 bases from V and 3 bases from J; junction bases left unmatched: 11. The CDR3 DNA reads TGCGCCAGCAGCCCGGTAGCCGGGACAGGGGAGGACTATGGCTACACCTTC. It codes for CASSPVAGTGEDYGYTF.

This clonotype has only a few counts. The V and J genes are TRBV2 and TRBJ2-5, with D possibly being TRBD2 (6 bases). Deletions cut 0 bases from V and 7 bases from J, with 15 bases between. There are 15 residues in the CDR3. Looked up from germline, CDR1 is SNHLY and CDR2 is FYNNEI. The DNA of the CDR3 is TGTGCCAGCAGTGAAGCGGCTAGCGTTTCGGGGACCCAGTACTTC. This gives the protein CASSEAASVSGTQYF.

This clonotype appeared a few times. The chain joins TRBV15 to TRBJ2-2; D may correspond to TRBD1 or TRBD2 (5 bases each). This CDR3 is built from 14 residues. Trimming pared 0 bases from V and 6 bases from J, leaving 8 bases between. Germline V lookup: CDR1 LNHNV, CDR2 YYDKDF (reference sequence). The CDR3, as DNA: TGTGCCACCAGCAGAGATCTGGGACCCGGGGAGCTGTTTTTT. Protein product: CATSRDLGPGELFF.

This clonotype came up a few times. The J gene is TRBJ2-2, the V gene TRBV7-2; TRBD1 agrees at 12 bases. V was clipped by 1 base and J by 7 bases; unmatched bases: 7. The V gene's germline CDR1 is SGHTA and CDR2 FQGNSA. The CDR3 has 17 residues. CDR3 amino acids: CASSLVAGQGAGGELFF. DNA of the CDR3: TGTGCCAGCAGCTTAGTCGCGGGACAGGGGGCCGGCGGGGAGCTGTTTTTT.

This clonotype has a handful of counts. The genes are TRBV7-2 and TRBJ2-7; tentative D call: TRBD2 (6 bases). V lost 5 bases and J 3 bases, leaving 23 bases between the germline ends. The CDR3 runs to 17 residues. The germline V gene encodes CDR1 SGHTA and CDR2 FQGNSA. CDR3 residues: CASSPRFSRAGGYEQYF. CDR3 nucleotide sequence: TGTGCCAGCAGCCCTAGGTTCTCGAGGGCCGGGGGCTACGAGCAGTACTTC.

CDR3 protein: CASNSPGYEQYF. DNA of the CDR3: TGCGCCAGCAATAGTCCTGGCTACGAGCAGTACTTC. The chain combines TRBV10-2 with TRBJ2-7; no clear D gene. Germline lookup yields CDR1 WSHSY and CDR2 SAAADI. This CDR3 is built from 12 residues. The V gene lost 7 bases and the J gene lost 3 bases, with 10 bases spanning the gap.

The CDR3, as DNA: TGCAGTGCTAGTGGGGGTCAGGATTATCATCAGCCCCAGCATTTT. As protein: CSASGGQDYHQPQHF. The V call is TRBV20-1, the J call TRBJ1-5, with D possibly matching TRBD1 (5 bases). CDR3 length equals 15 residues. V shed 3 bases and J shed 5 bases, with 17 bases lying between them. Per the germline V gene, CDR1 is DFQATT and CDR2 is SNEGSKA (reference sequence).

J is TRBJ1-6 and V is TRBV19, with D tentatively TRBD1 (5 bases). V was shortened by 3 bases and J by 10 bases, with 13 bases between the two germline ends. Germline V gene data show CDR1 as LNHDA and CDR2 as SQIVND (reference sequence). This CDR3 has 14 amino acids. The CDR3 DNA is TGTGCCAGTAGTATGAGGGGTTGGGGCTCACCCCTCCACTTT. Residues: CASSMRGWGSPLHF.

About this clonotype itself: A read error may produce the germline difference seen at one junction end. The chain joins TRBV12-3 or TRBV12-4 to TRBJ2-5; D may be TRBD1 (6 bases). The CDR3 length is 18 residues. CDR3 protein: CDSSYTHPRDNLQETQYF. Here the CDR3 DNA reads TGTGACAGCAGTTACACCCATCCCCGGGACAACCTTCAAGAGACCCAGTACTTC.

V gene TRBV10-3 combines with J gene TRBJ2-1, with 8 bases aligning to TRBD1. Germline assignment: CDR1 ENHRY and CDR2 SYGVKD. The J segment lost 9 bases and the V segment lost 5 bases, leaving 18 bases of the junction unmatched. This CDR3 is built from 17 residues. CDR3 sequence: CAISLQGVSLSGSEQFF. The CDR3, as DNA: TGTGCCATCAGTTTACAGGGGGTCAGTTTGTCGGGGAGTGAGCAGTTCTTC.

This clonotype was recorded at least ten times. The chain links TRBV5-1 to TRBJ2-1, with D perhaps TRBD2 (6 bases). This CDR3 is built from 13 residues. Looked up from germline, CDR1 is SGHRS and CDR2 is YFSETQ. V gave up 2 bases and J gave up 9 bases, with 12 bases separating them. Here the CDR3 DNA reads TGCGCCAGCAGCTTTGGAGGGGCCAGTGAGCAGTTCTTC. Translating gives CASSFGGASEQFF.

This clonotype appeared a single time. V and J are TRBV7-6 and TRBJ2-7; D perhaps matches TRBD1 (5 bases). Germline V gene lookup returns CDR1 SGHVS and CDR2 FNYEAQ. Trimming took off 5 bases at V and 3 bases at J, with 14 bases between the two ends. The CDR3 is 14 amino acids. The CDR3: CASSNPGQYYEQYF. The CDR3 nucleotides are TGTGCCAGCAGCAACCCAGGGCAGTACTACGAGCAGTACTTC.

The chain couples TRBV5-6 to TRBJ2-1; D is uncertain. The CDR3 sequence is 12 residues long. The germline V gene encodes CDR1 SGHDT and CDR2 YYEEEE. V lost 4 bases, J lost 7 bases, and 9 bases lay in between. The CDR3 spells CASSPATNEQFF. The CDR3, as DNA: TGTGCCAGCAGCCCGGCGACGAATGAGCAGTTCTTC.

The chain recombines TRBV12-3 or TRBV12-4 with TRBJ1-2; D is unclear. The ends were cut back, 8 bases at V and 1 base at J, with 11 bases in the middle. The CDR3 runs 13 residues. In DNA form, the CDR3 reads TGTGCCAGCGGGAAGAGAGATAACTATGGCTACACCTTC. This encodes CASGKRDNYGYTF.

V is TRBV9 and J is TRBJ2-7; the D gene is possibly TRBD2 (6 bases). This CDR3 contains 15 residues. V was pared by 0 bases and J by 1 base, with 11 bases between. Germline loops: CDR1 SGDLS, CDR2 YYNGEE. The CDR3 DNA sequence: TGTGCCAGCAGCGTAGGTGGAGGGGAATCCTACGAGCAGTACTTC. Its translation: CASSVGGGESYEQYF. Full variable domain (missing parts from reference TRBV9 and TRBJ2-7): DSGVTQTPKHLITATGQRVTLRCSPRSGDLSVYWYQQSLDQGLQFLIQYYNGEERAKGNILERFSAQQFPDLHSELNLSSLELGDSALYFCASSVGGGESYEQYFGPGTRLTVT.

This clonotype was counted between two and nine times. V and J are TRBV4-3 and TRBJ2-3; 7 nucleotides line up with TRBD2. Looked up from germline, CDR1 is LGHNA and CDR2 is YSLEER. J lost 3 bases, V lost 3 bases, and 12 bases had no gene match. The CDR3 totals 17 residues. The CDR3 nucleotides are TGCGCCAGCAGCCAGTCCCCGGGACTAATTACGACAGATACGCAGTATTTT. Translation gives CASSQSPGLITTDTQYF.

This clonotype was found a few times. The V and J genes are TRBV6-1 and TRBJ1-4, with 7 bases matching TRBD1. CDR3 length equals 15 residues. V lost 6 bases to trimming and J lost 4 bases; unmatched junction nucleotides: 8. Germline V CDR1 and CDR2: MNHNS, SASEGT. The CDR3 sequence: CASSQQGHHNEKLFF. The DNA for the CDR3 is TGTGCCAGCAGCCAACAGGGGCATCATAATGAAAAACTGTTTTTT.

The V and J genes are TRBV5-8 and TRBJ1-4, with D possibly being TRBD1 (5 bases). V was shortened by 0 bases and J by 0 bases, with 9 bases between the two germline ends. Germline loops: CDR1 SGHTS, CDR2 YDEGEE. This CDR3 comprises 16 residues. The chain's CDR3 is CASSLVQGPTNEKLFF. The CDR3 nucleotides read TGTGCCAGCAGCTTGGTTCAGGGACCAACTAATGAAAAACTGTTTTTT. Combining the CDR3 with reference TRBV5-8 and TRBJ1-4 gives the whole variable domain EAGVTQSPTHLIKTRGQQATLRCSPISGHTSVYWYQQALGLGLQFLLWYDEGEERNRGNFPPRFSGRQFPNYSSELNVNALELEDSALYLCASSLVQGPTNEKLFFGSGTQLSVL.

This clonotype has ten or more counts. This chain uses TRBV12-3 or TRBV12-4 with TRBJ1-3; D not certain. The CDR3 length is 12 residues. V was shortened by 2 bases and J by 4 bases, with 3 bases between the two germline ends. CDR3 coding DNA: TGTGCCAGCAGTTTACTGGGAAACACCATATATTTT. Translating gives CASSLLGNTIYF.

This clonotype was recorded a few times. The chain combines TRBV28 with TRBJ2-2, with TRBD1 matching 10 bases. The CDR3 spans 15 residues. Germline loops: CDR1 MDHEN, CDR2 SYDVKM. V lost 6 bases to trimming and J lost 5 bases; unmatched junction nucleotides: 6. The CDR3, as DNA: TGTGCCAGCAGGCGAAGACAGGGGGCTACCGGGGAGCTGTTTTTT. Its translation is CASRRRQGATGELFF.

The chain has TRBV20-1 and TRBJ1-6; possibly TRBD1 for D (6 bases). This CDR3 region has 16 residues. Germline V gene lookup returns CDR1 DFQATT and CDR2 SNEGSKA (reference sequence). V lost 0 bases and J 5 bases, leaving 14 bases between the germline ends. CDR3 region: CSARDWGARDNSPLHF. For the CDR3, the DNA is TGCAGTGCTAGAGATTGGGGGGCGCGGGATAATTCACCCCTCCACTTT.

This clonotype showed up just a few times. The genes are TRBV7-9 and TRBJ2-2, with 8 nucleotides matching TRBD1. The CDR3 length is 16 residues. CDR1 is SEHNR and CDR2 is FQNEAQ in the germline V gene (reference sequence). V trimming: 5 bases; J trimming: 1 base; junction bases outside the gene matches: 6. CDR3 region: CASSHRTGKNTGELFF. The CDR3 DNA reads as TGTGCCAGCAGCCATCGGACAGGGAAGAACACCGGGGAGCTGTTTTTT.